Following are 14 T cell receptor beta chains from one sample sequenced in a study of human T cells and chemical hapten exposure. TCRdb recomputed calls from the RACE reads with MiXCR, one row per CDR3 protein. The sample has 84,000 or so distinct CDR3 sequences, more than 8.5% seen once; the top ten hold about 2.3%. The sample's time point: patch test 2, 6 weeks after DPC sensitization. The sample's treatment: therapeutic diphenylcyclopropenone sensitization with weekly scalp DPC. Sequenced here: whole blood, sampled in connection with sensitization to the hapten diphenylcyclopropenone (DPC). The receptors were sampled from a woman between 25 and 40 years old with alopecia areata. Some clones in this sample may be carry-over from other donors' samples.

The V and J genes are TRBV5-6 and TRBJ2-1; D ambiguous. CDR1 is SGHDT, CDR2 YYEEEE, per germline. There are 15 residues in the CDR3. Trimming removed 1 base from V and 6 bases from J, with 14 bases in between. The chain's CDR3 is CASSLFELKANEQFF. In DNA, the CDR3 is TGTGCCAGCAGCTTGTTTGAGTTAAAGGCCAATGAGCAGTTCTTC.

This clonotype was seen ten or more times. The chain is built from TRBV30 and TRBJ1-2; D might be TRBD1 (6 bases). This CDR3 contains 13 residues. Between the trimmed V and J ends, which lost 0 bases and 6 bases, there was a span of 11 bases. CDR1 is GTSNPN, CDR2 SVGIG, per germline (reference sequence). CDR3 amino acids: CAWSVGGLHGYTF. The CDR3 nucleotides read TGTGCCTGGAGTGTCGGGGGCCTGCATGGCTACACCTTC.

This clonotype was found many times. The V call is TRBV5-1, the J call TRBJ2-7, with TRBD1 matching 7 bases. V dropped 3 bases and J dropped 2; count of bases not matched to a gene: 5. Looked up from germline, CDR1 is SGHRS and CDR2 is YFSETQ. The CDR3 has 14 residues. CDR3 nucleotides: TGCGCCAGCAGCTACCTGGGACAGACCTACGAGCAGTACTTC. It encodes CASSYLGQTYEQYF.

This clonotype was detected many times. The chain uses TRBV20-1 and TRBJ1-2; possible D gene TRBD1, 6 bases. Between the trimmed V and J ends, which lost 5 bases and 8 bases, there was a span of 18 bases. Germline lookup yields CDR1 DFQATT and CDR2 SNEGSKA (reference sequence). CDR3 length: 13 residues. As DNA, the CDR3 is TGCAGTGCTGGGGGAGTCGCAGGGGCAGGCTACACCTTC. Residues: CSAGGVAGAGYTF.

This clonotype was seen ten or more times. CDR3 residues: CASSLRAGGSNTGELFF. The CDR3 DNA sequence: TGTGCCAGCAGCTTAAGAGCGGGAGGGAGTAACACCGGGGAGCTGTTTTTT. The chain couples TRBV11-2 to TRBJ2-2; 10 bases are a match to TRBD2. Germline CDR1 SGHAT, CDR2 FQNNGV. After removal of 2 bases from V and 2 bases from J, the junction contained 5 bases not matched to a gene. CDR3 size: 17 residues. The whole variable domain, remainder taken from reference TRBV11-2 and TRBJ2-2, is EAGVAQSPRYKIIEKRQSVAFWCNPISGHATLYWYQQILGQGPKLLIQFQNNGVVDDSQLPKDRFSAERLKGVDSTLKIQPAKLEDSAVYLCASSLRAGGSNTGELFFGEGSRLTVL.

This clonotype was detected once. Being one base from a much bigger clone, this may be a read error. This chain links TRBV5-6 with TRBJ1-1; the match to TRBD1 covers 7 bases. CDR1 SGHDT and CDR2 YYEEEE come from the germline V gene. The CDR3 totals 13 residues. CDR3 residues: CASGLGTDHEAFF. CDR3 nucleotide sequence: TGTGCCAGCGGCTTAGGGACAGACCATGAAGCTTTCTTT.

This clonotype was counted ten times or more. V is TRBV24-1 and J is TRBJ2-1, with D perhaps TRBD2 (6 bases). CDR1 and CDR2 (germline): KGHDR, SFDVKD. V was pared by 9 bases and J by 7 bases, with 18 bases between. This CDR3 has 14 amino acids. CDR3 sequence reads: CATQEGLQGNEQFF. CDR3 bases: TGTGCCACCCAAGAGGGACTTCAGGGAAATGAGCAGTTCTTC.

This clonotype appeared a few times. The genes are TRBV12-3 or TRBV12-4 and TRBJ2-3, with D perhaps TRBD1 (5 bases). V dropped 3 bases and J dropped 0 bases, with 10 bases sitting between them. The CDR3 totals 15 residues. In DNA, the CDR3 is TGTGCCAGCAGTTTGGCGACAGCTAGCACAGATACGCAGTATTTT. It is translated as CASSLATASTDTQYF.

A few counts support this clonotype. The gene calls are TRBV7-8 and TRBJ2-1; D gene uncertain. This CDR3 contains 15 residues. The germline CDR1 and CDR2 sequences are SGHVS and FQNEAQ. Trimming left V 5 bases short and J 0 bases short, with 11 bases between. CDR3 protein: CASSRVQTSYNEQFF. The CDR3 DNA follows: TGTGCCAGCAGCCGCGTACAGACCTCCTACAATGAGCAGTTCTTC. The full variable domain, its missing parts supplied by reference TRBV7-8 and TRBJ2-1, is GAGVSQSPRYKVAKRGQDVALRCDPISGHVSLFWYQQALGQGPEFLTYFQNEAQLDKSGLPSDRFFAERPEGSVSTLKIQRTQQEDSAVYLCASSRVQTSYNEQFFGPGTRLTVL.

The chain links TRBV5-5 to TRBJ1-5, with D possibly matching TRBD1 (5 bases). The CDR3 is 13 amino acids. CDR1 is SGHKS and CDR2 is YYEKEE in the germline V gene (reference sequence). V gave up 4 bases and J gave up 3 bases, with 8 bases separating them. The CDR3 is CASSTRDNQPQHF. For the CDR3, the DNA is TGTGCCAGCAGCACCAGGGACAATCAGCCCCAGCATTTT.

This clonotype has a count of ten or more. The J gene is TRBJ2-7, the V gene TRBV28; the D is unclear. Trimming removed 1 base from V and 3 bases from J, with 4 bases in between. CDR3 length: 12 amino acids. Germline CDR1 and CDR2: MDHEN and SYDVKM. CDR3 protein: CASSLLNYEQYF. The CDR3 nucleotides are TGTGCCAGCAGTTTATTAAACTACGAGCAGTACTTC.

This clonotype has just a few counts. The junction does not match germline at one end; this may be a read error. The chain has TRBV25-1 and TRBJ2-2; D may be TRBD1 or TRBD2 (6 bases each). Germline V gene lookup returns CDR1 MGHDK and CDR2 SYGVNS. There are 15 residues in the CDR3. This chain's CDR3 is CASSAPGANTGELFF. The DNA of the CDR3 is TGTGCCAGCAGTGCGCCGGGGGCGAATACCGGGGAGCTGTTTTTT.

This clonotype showed up just a few times. V usage is TRBV11-2 and J usage is TRBJ2-3; 9 positions agree with TRBD2. The V and J ends lost 5 bases and 6 bases, in that order; junction bases with no gene match: 6. Looked up from germline, CDR1 is SGHAT and CDR2 is FQNNGV. This CDR3 has 14 residues. The CDR3 region is CASSLSGSWDTQYF. CDR3 in DNA: TGTGCCAGCAGCCTTAGCGGGAGTTGGGATACGCAGTATTTT.

This clonotype was recorded at least ten times. The rearrangement joins TRBV7-2 to TRBJ2-5; D is undetermined. The V end was cut by 5 bases, the J end by 5 bases, with 15 bases between. This CDR3 region has 14 residues. Germline V gives CDR1 SGHTA, CDR2 FQGNSA. CDR3 DNA sequence: TGTGCCAGCAGCGTATCGACACGGTTGGAGACCCAGTACTTC. Translated, it gives CASSVSTRLETQYF.